A single sample is the source of the 20 T cell receptor beta chains below, sequenced in a study of long-term antiretroviral therapy in people with HIV. Researchers report immunoSEQ v3.0 was run at survey level. Method: immunoSEQ multiplex PCR; TCRdb's copy keeps in-frame clones and lacks some. The sample records around 30,000 clones, about 85% being singletons. The material sequenced was unsorted PBMCs, taken 3 years after starting antiretroviral therapy. Receptors originate from a man aged 35 to 55 with HIV.

J is TRBJ1-1 and V is TRBV30; no clear D gene. This CDR3 is built from 13 residues. Germline CDR1 reads GTSNPN; CDR2 reads SVGIG (reference sequence). Trimming left V 0 bases short and J 2 bases short, with 7 bases between. CDR3 sequence: CAWSVTVNTEAFF. As DNA, the CDR3 is TGTGCCTGGAGTGTAACAGTCAACACTGAAGCTTTCTTT.

The chain recombines TRBV14 with TRBJ1-1; D gene unclear. Germline loops: CDR1 SGHDN, CDR2 FVKESK. The germline V and J ends were trimmed by 0 bases and 5 bases, with 16 bases remaining between them. The CDR3 runs 16 residues. The CDR3 loop is CASSQDRAGSGTEAFF. The CDR3 DNA reads TGTGCCAGCAGCCAAGATCGGGCAGGTTCGGGGACTGAAGCTTTCTTT. The full variable domain, in which reference TRBV14 and TRBJ1-1 provide the parts outside the CDR3, is EAGVTQFPSHSVIEKGQTVTLRCDPISGHDNLYWYRRVMGKEIKFLLHFVKESKQDESGMPNNRFLAERTGGTYSTLKVQPAELEDSGVYFCASSQDRAGSGTEAFFGQGTRLTVV.

The chain couples TRBV7-6 to TRBJ2-6, with no clear D. The CDR3 spans 15 residues. Trimming removed 3 bases from V and 0 bases from J, with 6 bases in between. Germline V gene data show CDR1 as SGHVS and CDR2 as FNYEAQ. This chain's CDR3 is CASSLFHSGANVLTF. Written as DNA, the CDR3 is TGTGCCAGCAGCTTGTTTCACTCTGGGGCCAACGTCCTGACTTTC.

The genes are TRBV9 and TRBJ2-1; unclear D gene. Germline V gene data show CDR1 as SGDLS and CDR2 as YYNGEE. Deletions cut 0 bases from V and 4 bases from J, with 5 bases between. The CDR3 has 13 amino acids. CDR3 in amino acids: CASSVVEYNEQFF. In DNA form, the CDR3 reads TGTGCCAGCAGCGTAGTTGAGTACAATGAGCAGTTCTTC.

The chain joins TRBV7-8 to TRBJ2-7; the match to TRBD2 covers 10 bases. Germline trimming cut 1 base from V and 0 bases from J; bases unmatched to any gene: 9. Germline CDR1 SGHVS, CDR2 FQNEAQ. CDR3 length: 18 residues. The CDR3 DNA sequence: TGTGCCAGCAGCTTAGACCCCGGCCTAGCGGGAGTCTCCTACGAGCAGTACTTC. Translating it yields CASSLDPGLAGVSYEQYF.

Here the CDR3 reads CASSSPGSAGTSGSGEQFF. The CDR3 region has the DNA TGCGCCAGCAGCTCCCCCGGCAGCGCCGGGACTAGCGGGAGTGGGGAGCAGTTCTTC. The chain combines TRBV5-1 with TRBJ2-1; 14 bases match TRBD2. The CDR3 covers 19 residues. In germline, CDR1 is SGHRS, CDR2 YFSETQ. Trimming took 3 bases from V and 10 from J; bases not matched to a gene: 18.

The gene calls are TRBV7-8 and TRBJ1-4, with 7 bases fitting TRBD1. The germline V gene encodes CDR1 SGHVS and CDR2 FQNEAQ. Unmatched junction bases numbered 6, after V lost 1 base and J lost 4 bases. CDR3 length: 16 amino acids. CDR3 bases: TGTGCCAGCAGCTTAGTAGAGACAGGGTTTAATGAAAAACTGTTTTTT. Protein: CASSLVETGFNEKLFF.

This chain joins TRBV13 and TRBJ1-2, with D perhaps matching TRBD1 (6 bases). Trimming removed 2 bases at V and 7 bases at J, with 11 bases between. This CDR3 is 13 amino acids long. CDR1 and CDR2 from the germline V gene are PRHDT and FYEKMQ (reference sequence). Here the CDR3 reads CASSLQGNPGYTF. CDR3 nucleotide sequence: TGTGCCAGCAGCTTACAGGGGAACCCTGGCTACACCTTC.

This clone appeared a single time. This chain connects TRBV11-1 to TRBJ2-7; D ambiguous. The CDR3 loop spans 14 amino acids. V was cut by 1 base and J by 4 bases, with 11 bases left in between. Germline-derived CDR1 and CDR2 are SGHAT and FQDESV (reference sequence). CDR3 bases: TGTGCCAGCAGCTTAGTGGATCTGGGTTACGAGCAGTACTTC. Translating gives CASSLVDLGYEQYF. Complete variable domain (other parts from reference TRBV11-1 and TRBJ2-7): EAEVAQSPRYKITEKSQAVAFWCDPISGHATLYWYRQILGQGPELLVQFQDESVVDDSQLPKDRFSAERLKGVDSTLKIQPAELGDSAMYLCASSLVDLGYEQYFGPGTRLTVT.

This clone appeared a single time. V is TRBV10-3 and J is TRBJ2-2, with 8 bases that match TRBD1. The CDR3 consists of 14 residues. The V gene's germline CDR1 is ENHRY and CDR2 SYGVKD. Trimming removed 10 bases from V and 1 base from J; junction bases left unmatched: 5. The CDR3 nucleotides read TGTGCCACTTCCGGGACAGGGAACACCGGGGAGCTGTTTTTT. Its translation is CATSGTGNTGELFF.

The CDR3 sequence is CASSLSGLPQTDEQFF. CDR3 sequence (DNA): TGTGCCAGCAGCTTATCGGGACTCCCCCAGACAGATGAGCAGTTCTTC. The rearrangement joins TRBV7-9 to TRBJ2-1, with D tentatively TRBD2 (6 bases). Trimming left V 2 bases short and J 8 bases short, with 19 bases between. CDR1 and CDR2 (germline): SEHNR, FQNEAQ (reference sequence). The CDR3 is 16 amino acids.

The V gene is TRBV11-2, the J gene TRBJ2-7; D possibly uses TRBD1 or TRBD2 (5 bases each). The CDR3 is made up of 15 amino acids. Trimming shortened V by 1 base and J by 0 bases, and 10 bases separated the two germline ends. Germline CDR1 reads SGHAT; CDR2 reads FQNNGV. CDR3 residues: CASSLGVGTSYEQYF. CDR3 DNA: TGTGCCAGCAGCTTAGGAGTCGGGACCTCCTACGAGCAGTACTTC.

This clone was seen a single time. The chain recombines TRBV2 with TRBJ2-2; 11 bases fit TRBD2. Germline values: CDR1 SNHLY, CDR2 FYNNEI. After removal of 3 bases from V and 2 bases from J, the junction contained 8 bases not matched to a gene. This CDR3 region has 18 residues. The CDR3 sequence is CASSELLAGVRNTGELFF. The CDR3 nucleotides are TGTGCCAGCAGTGAGTTACTAGCGGGAGTGAGAAACACCGGGGAGCTGTTTTTT. The whole variable domain, remainder taken from reference TRBV2 and TRBJ2-2, is EPEVTQTPSHQVTQMGQEVILRCVPISNHLYFYWYRQILGQKVEFLVSFYNNEISEKSEIFDDQFSVERPDGSNFTLKIRSTKLEDSAMYFCASSELLAGVRNTGELFFGEGSRLTVL.

V usage is TRBV19 and J usage is TRBJ1-4; D unclear. The CDR3 length is 14 residues. V lost 3 bases and J 4 bases, leaving 9 bases between the germline ends. Germline CDR1 reads LNHDA; CDR2 reads SQIVND (reference sequence). Here the CDR3 DNA reads TGTGCCAGTAGTATTGGAACAAATAATGAAAAACTGTTTTTT. This sequence encodes CASSIGTNNEKLFF. Supplemented by reference TRBV19 and TRBJ1-4, the full variable domain reads DGGITQSPKYLFRKEGQNVTLSCEQNLNHDAMYWYRQDPGQGLRLIYYSQIVNDFQKGDIAEGYSVSREKKESFPLTVTSAQKNPTAFYLCASSIGTNNEKLFFGSGTQLSVL.

The V gene is TRBV15, the J gene TRBJ1-1, with TRBD1 identical over 8 bases. J was trimmed by 6 bases and V by 4 bases; bases with no gene match: 7. Germline CDR1 and CDR2: LNHNV and YYDKDF (reference sequence). The CDR3 runs to 14 residues. CDR3 coding DNA: TGTGCCACCAGCATCCCAGGGGGCGAGGCTGAAGCTTTCTTT. Amino acids: CATSIPGGEAEAFF.

The chain carries TRBV12-5 and TRBJ2-3, with 9 bases aligning to TRBD1. The CDR3 is 14 residues long. Losses at the gene ends were 6 bases for V and 9 bases for J; bases not matched to a gene: 10. Germline V gives CDR1 LGHNT, CDR2 FRNRAP. The CDR3, as DNA: TGTGCTAGTGGCAGGGGACAGGGTATCGGAACGCAGTATTTT. Translating gives CASGRGQGIGTQYF.

The chain uses TRBV5-6 and TRBJ2-1; D is possibly TRBD2 (5 bases). In germline, CDR1 is SGHDT, CDR2 YYEEEE. This CDR3 is 16 amino acids long. V lost 0 bases and J lost 3, with 13 bases in between. The CDR3: CASSLGGSFRYNEQFF. The CDR3 DNA follows: TGTGCCAGCAGCTTGGGAGGGTCTTTTCGCTACAATGAGCAGTTCTTC.

In its sample, this clone was seen once. The chain combines TRBV7-8 with TRBJ2-2; either TRBD1 or TRBD2 may fit D (5 bases each). There are 15 residues in the CDR3. Trimming left V 2 bases short and J 6 bases short, with 13 bases between. Germline CDR1 is SGHVS and CDR2 is FQNEAQ. For the CDR3, the DNA is TGTGCCAGCAGCTTAAGTGGTATGGGGGCCGGGGAGCTGTTTTTT. It yields the protein CASSLSGMGAGELFF.

The chain uses TRBV6-5 and TRBJ1-6; 10 nucleotides agree with TRBD1. Looked up from germline, CDR1 is MNHEY and CDR2 is SVGAGI. V trimming: 6 bases; J trimming: 14 bases; junction bases outside the gene matches: 10. The CDR3 length is 14 residues. DNA for the CDR3: TGTGCCAGCAGCGCCGGACAGGGGGTGAGGGCCCTCCACTTT. It is translated as CASSAGQGVRALHF.

The CDR3 DNA reads as TGTGCCAGCAGCTTAGGTCTAGGGGCCAATGAGCAGTTCTTC. It translates to CASSLGLGANEQFF. V gene TRBV13 combines with J gene TRBJ2-1; tentatively, D is TRBD1 (5 bases). The CDR3 loop spans 14 amino acids. Germline loops: CDR1 PRHDT, CDR2 FYEKMQ (reference sequence). With 0 bases removed from V and 6 bases from J, the gap between germline ends came to 9 bases. Using reference TRBV13 and TRBJ2-1 for the parts outside the CDR3, the full variable domain is AAGVIQSPRHLIKEKRETATLKCYPIPRHDTVYWYQQGPGQDPQFLISFYEKMQSDKGSIPDRFSAQQFSDYHSELNMSSLELGDSALYFCASSLGLGANEQFFGPGTRLTVL.